The 27 T cell receptor beta chains given below trace back to one sample, sequenced in a study of shared clonotypes between healthy human individuals. CD45RO-negative, CCR7-selected cells formed the naive CD8 fraction, which excluded terminally differentiated effector memory CD45RA+ cells. Sequenced by immunoSEQ multiplex PCR; TCRdb stores in-frame clones only, minus some. This sample has over 800,000 clones, with approximately 92% found just once. What was sequenced was naive CD8+ T cells sorted from blood. All receptors derive from a man in his thirties or forties in good health.

The chain carries TRBV7-9 and TRBJ1-1, with 8 bases matching TRBD1. Germline V gene data show CDR1 as SEHNR and CDR2 as FQNEAQ (reference sequence). Trimming cost V 4 bases and J 6 bases; bases outside gene matches: 7. The CDR3 consists of 14 residues. Here the CDR3 reads CASSSGQGLSEAFF. CDR3 bases: TGTGCCAGCAGCTCTGGACAGGGTCTATCTGAAGCTTTCTTT.

The chain has TRBV19 and TRBJ2-2; D not resolved. With 4 bases removed from V and 6 bases from J, the gap between germline ends came to 9 bases. Germline V gene data show CDR1 as LNHDA and CDR2 as SQIVND (reference sequence). The CDR3 contains 13 residues. The CDR3 region has the DNA TGTGCCAGTAGTAAGGGTTACGCCGGGGAGCTGTTTTTT. Translating it yields CASSKGYAGELFF. Using reference TRBV19 and TRBJ2-2 for the parts outside the CDR3, the full variable domain is DGGITQSPKYLFRKEGQNVTLSCEQNLNHDAMYWYRQDPGQGLRLIYYSQIVNDFQKGDIAEGYSVSREKKESFPLTVTSAQKNPTAFYLCASSKGYAGELFFGEGSRLTVL.

The J gene is TRBJ1-5, the V gene TRBV27; 7 nucleotides agree with TRBD1. V was pared by 4 bases and J by 5 bases, with 11 bases of the junction left unmatched. Germline CDR1 reads MNHEY; CDR2 reads SMNVEV (reference sequence). This CDR3 has 16 amino acids. This CDR3 reads CASSSRMTGRDQPQHF. CDR3 nucleotide sequence: TGTGCCAGCAGTTCCCGGATGACAGGGAGGGATCAGCCCCAGCATTTT.

CDR3 loop: CAISGPEQGATGELFF. CDR3 nucleotides: TGTGCCATCAGTGGGCCTGAGCAGGGGGCAACCGGGGAGCTGTTTTTT. This sequence joins TRBV10-3 and TRBJ2-2; 8 bases map to TRBD1. Germline-derived CDR1 and CDR2 are ENHRY and SYGVKD. CDR3 size: 16 residues. Germline trimming cut 4 bases from V and 5 bases from J; bases unmatched to any gene: 9.

The chain uses TRBV10-2 and TRBJ1-1, with TRBD1 as a possible D gene (5 bases). Germline V CDR1 and CDR2: WSHSY, SAAADI. This CDR3 is 17 amino acids long. Trimming took off 3 bases at V and 0 bases at J, with 17 bases between the two ends. CDR3 amino acids: CASSERFRGVMNTEAFF. The CDR3 DNA follows: TGCGCCAGCAGTGAACGATTCCGGGGGGTAATGAACACTGAAGCTTTCTTT.

The chain uses TRBV10-3 and TRBJ2-1; 11 bases are a match to TRBD2. From germline, CDR1 is ENHRY and CDR2 SYGVKD. CDR3 length: 16 residues. After removal of 4 bases from V and 8 bases from J, the junction contained 10 bases not matched to a gene. CDR3 DNA: TGTGCCATCAGTGGCACTAGCGGGAGAAAACTTGATGAGCAGTTCTTC. It encodes CAISGTSGRKLDEQFF.

The gene calls are TRBV9 and TRBJ2-7, with D unclear. CDR1 is SGDLS and CDR2 is YYNGEE in the germline V gene. V was cut by 0 bases and J by 1 base, with 11 bases left in between. The CDR3 totals 15 residues. This CDR3 is CASSVGTTASYEQYF. The CDR3 DNA follows: TGTGCCAGCAGCGTAGGGACGACCGCATCCTACGAGCAGTACTTC.

This chain connects TRBV2 to TRBJ2-3; D is undetermined. V lost 6 bases and J 2 bases, leaving 9 bases between the germline ends. This CDR3 spans 13 amino acids. Germline values: CDR1 SNHLY, CDR2 FYNNEI. This chain's CDR3 is CASSLPYTDTQYF. Written as DNA, the CDR3 is TGTGCCAGCAGCCTTCCCTACACAGATACGCAGTATTTT.

The chain joins TRBV29-1 to TRBJ2-2; D ambiguous. The CDR3 sequence is 13 residues long. Germline CDR1 reads SQVTM; CDR2 reads ANQGSEA. V shed 4 bases and J shed 3 bases, with 9 bases lying between them. The CDR3 DNA reads as TGCAGCGTTGCCCGGGTTGACACCGGGGAGCTGTTTTTT. Residues: CSVARVDTGELFF.

Only one count was recorded for this clone. The J gene is TRBJ2-7, the V gene TRBV11-2; 8 bases are shared with TRBD2. The germline V gene encodes CDR1 SGHAT and CDR2 FQNNGV. With V trimmed by 4 bases and J by 7 bases, 6 bases remained unmatched. This CDR3 contains 13 residues. The CDR3 sequence is CASSSAGVWEQYF. The DNA for the CDR3 is TGTGCCAGCAGCTCAGCGGGGGTGTGGGAGCAGTACTTC.

The chain couples TRBV19 to TRBJ2-7; the D is unclear. The V end lost 3 bases, the J end lost 6 bases, and 15 bases lay between the germline ends. This CDR3 comprises 14 residues. The germline CDR1 and CDR2 sequences are LNHDA and SQIVND (reference sequence). The CDR3 loop is CASSIQAHWGEQYF. The CDR3 DNA is TGTGCCAGTAGTATCCAGGCCCATTGGGGCGAGCAGTACTTC.

The chain couples TRBV7-9 to TRBJ2-3, with 9 bases aligning to TRBD2. The V and J ends lost 6 bases and 6 bases, in that order; junction bases with no gene match: 10. Germline V CDR1 and CDR2: SEHNR, FQNEAQ (reference sequence). This CDR3 region has 15 residues. CDR3 region: CASSSRLADIDTQYF. The DNA of the CDR3 is TGTGCCAGCAGTTCAAGACTAGCGGATATCGATACGCAGTATTTT. Based on the CDR3 plus reference TRBV7-9 and TRBJ2-3, the full variable domain is DTGVSQNPRHKITKRGQNVTFRCDPISEHNRLYWYRQTLGQGPEFLTYFQNEAQLEKSRLLSDRFSAERPKGSFSTLEIQRTEQGDSAMYLCASSSRLADIDTQYFGPGTRLTVL.

This clone was observed a handful of times. The chain recombines TRBV20-1 with TRBJ2-3; no reliable D call. Germline V gives CDR1 DFQATT, CDR2 SNEGSKA (reference sequence). With 5 bases removed from V and 10 bases from J, the gap between germline ends came to 13 bases. CDR3 size: 11 residues. CDR3 in amino acids: CSAGSMWPQYF. The CDR3 DNA sequence: TGCAGTGCTGGGTCTATGTGGCCGCAGTATTTT.

This chain connects TRBV5-1 to TRBJ2-5; maybe TRBD1 (6 bases). Germline values: CDR1 SGHRS, CDR2 YFSETQ. The germline V and J ends were trimmed by 6 bases and 1 base, with 16 bases remaining between them. The CDR3 covers 15 residues. The DNA for the CDR3 is TGCGCCAGCAAAAAGGGGGTCAGCCGCCAAGAGACCCAGTACTTC. Its translation is CASKKGVSRQETQYF.

V is TRBV7-2 and J is TRBJ2-2, with 13 positions matching TRBD2. With 5 bases clipped from V and 5 bases from J, the junction kept 5 bases outside the gene matches. The CDR3 covers 16 residues. CDR1 SGHTA and CDR2 FQGNSA come from the germline V gene. The CDR3 DNA reads TGTGCCAGCAGCCCGAGGACTAGCGGGAGTACCGGGGAGCTGTTTTTT. It translates to CASSPRTSGSTGELFF.

A single count supports this clone. The chain combines TRBV29-1 with TRBJ2-7, with a possible D match to TRBD2 (5 bases). Trimming stripped 4 bases from V and 5 bases from J, with 15 bases between. Germline V gene data show CDR1 as SQVTM and CDR2 as ANQGSEA. The CDR3 length is 13 residues. CDR3: CSVGSAGEHEQYF. Here the CDR3 DNA reads TGCAGCGTTGGTAGCGCCGGTGAGCACGAGCAGTACTTC.

The chain links TRBV28 to TRBJ1-1; no clear D gene. Germline V lookup: CDR1 MDHEN, CDR2 SYDVKM. Trimming removed 5 bases from V and 11 bases from J, with 18 bases in between. The CDR3 covers 13 residues. The CDR3 sequence: CASSPQVYLGAFF. The CDR3 DNA follows: TGTGCCAGCAGTCCGCAGGTTTATCTGGGGGCTTTCTTT.

The gene calls are TRBV30 and TRBJ2-7; TRBD1 matches at 11 bases. CDR1 is GTSNPN, CDR2 SVGIG, per germline (reference sequence). The V segment lost 3 bases and the J segment 3 bases; nucleotides outside the gene matches: 4. The CDR3 runs to 14 residues. The CDR3 region is CAWRGDRGYYEQYF. The CDR3, as DNA: TGTGCCTGGAGGGGGGACAGGGGGTACTACGAGCAGTACTTC.

V gene TRBV9 combines with J gene TRBJ2-1; 10 bases fit TRBD2. Germline V lookup: CDR1 SGDLS, CDR2 YYNGEE. Trimming at V came to 3 bases and at J to 2 bases, leaving 5 bases not matched to a gene. This CDR3 spans 16 amino acids. This CDR3 reads CASSEKLAGAYNEQFF. The CDR3 bases are TGTGCCAGCAGCGAAAAGCTAGCGGGAGCCTACAATGAGCAGTTCTTC.

The rearrangement uses TRBV28 and TRBJ1-2; TRBD1 agrees at 10 bases. Trimming removed 5 bases from V and 2 bases from J; junction bases left unmatched: 5. The germline V gene has CDR1 MDHEN and CDR2 SYDVKM. The CDR3 contains 15 residues. The CDR3 bases are TGTGCCAGCAGTCCCCCGGACAGGGGGAACTATGGCTACACCTTC. As protein: CASSPPDRGNYGYTF.

The chain is built from TRBV2 and TRBJ2-3; TRBD2 matches 8 bases. CDR3 size: 18 residues. The germline V gene has CDR1 SNHLY and CDR2 FYNNEI. The V gene end was trimmed by 6 bases and the J gene end by 4 bases; junction bases not matched to a gene: 18. CDR3 sequence: CASRALTGTRGSADTQYF. The CDR3 region has the DNA TGTGCCAGCAGAGCCTTGACCGGGACTAGAGGTAGTGCAGATACGCAGTATTTT.

The chain is built from TRBV7-8 and TRBJ1-1; D unclear. Per germline, CDR1 SGHVS and CDR2 FQNEAQ. The V gene lost 0 bases and the J gene lost 1 base, with 9 bases spanning the gap. This CDR3 contains 15 residues. In DNA form, the CDR3 reads TGTGCCAGCAGCTTAGCGGATAACTGGAACACTGAAGCTTTCTTT. Its protein product is CASSLADNWNTEAFF. The entire variable domain, with the rest obtained from reference TRBV7-8 and TRBJ1-1, is as follows: GAGVSQSPRYKVAKRGQDVALRCDPISGHVSLFWYQQALGQGPEFLTYFQNEAQLDKSGLPSDRFFAERPEGSVSTLKIQRTQQEDSAVYLCASSLADNWNTEAFFGQGTRLTVV.

This clone has a single count. The chain couples TRBV19 to TRBJ2-7; D not resolved. V lost 6 bases and J lost 5, with 8 bases in between. The CDR3 sequence is 11 residues long. The germline CDR1 and CDR2 sequences are LNHDA and SQIVND (reference sequence). The CDR3 bases are TGTGCCAGTAGGAACGGTCACGAGCAGTACTTC. Translating it yields CASRNGHEQYF.

The V call is TRBV27, the J call TRBJ2-1, with TRBD2 as a possible D gene (6 bases). Deletions cut 0 bases from V and 10 bases from J, with 13 bases between. Looked up from germline, CDR1 is MNHEY and CDR2 is SMNVEV (reference sequence). The length of the CDR3 is 14 residues. CDR3 region: CASSLSKGGEEQFF. In DNA form, the CDR3 reads TGTGCCAGCAGTTTATCAAAAGGAGGGGAAGAGCAGTTCTTC.

The chain joins TRBV29-1 to TRBJ1-3, with D possibly TRBD1 on 5 matching bases. CDR1 is SQVTM, CDR2 ANQGSEA, per germline. The CDR3 is 13 residues long. V was trimmed by 6 bases and J by 2 bases, leaving 11 bases between them. CDR3 region: CSVPIGAGNTIYF. The CDR3 nucleotides read TGCAGCGTACCCATAGGGGCTGGAAACACCATATATTTT.

The gene calls are TRBV5-4 and TRBJ2-1; 11 bases are a match to TRBD2. This CDR3 comprises 18 residues. The germline V gene has CDR1 SGHNT and CDR2 YYREEE (reference sequence). V shed 0 bases, J shed 6 bases, and the junction held 11 bases outside the gene matches. CDR3 sequence (DNA): TGTGCCAGCAGCTTGGGTCTCGGGCTAGCGGGAGGTCTCAATGAGCAGTTCTTC. Protein product: CASSLGLGLAGGLNEQFF.

The chain carries TRBV6-1 and TRBJ2-7, with TRBD2 as a possible D gene (5 bases). V lost 6 bases and J 3 bases, leaving 12 bases between the germline ends. Germline V gives CDR1 MNHNS, CDR2 SASEGT. The CDR3 contains 13 residues. The CDR3, as DNA: TGTGCCAGCAGCCAGCGGCCAGGCTACGAGCAGTACTTC. It yields the protein CASSQRPGYEQYF.